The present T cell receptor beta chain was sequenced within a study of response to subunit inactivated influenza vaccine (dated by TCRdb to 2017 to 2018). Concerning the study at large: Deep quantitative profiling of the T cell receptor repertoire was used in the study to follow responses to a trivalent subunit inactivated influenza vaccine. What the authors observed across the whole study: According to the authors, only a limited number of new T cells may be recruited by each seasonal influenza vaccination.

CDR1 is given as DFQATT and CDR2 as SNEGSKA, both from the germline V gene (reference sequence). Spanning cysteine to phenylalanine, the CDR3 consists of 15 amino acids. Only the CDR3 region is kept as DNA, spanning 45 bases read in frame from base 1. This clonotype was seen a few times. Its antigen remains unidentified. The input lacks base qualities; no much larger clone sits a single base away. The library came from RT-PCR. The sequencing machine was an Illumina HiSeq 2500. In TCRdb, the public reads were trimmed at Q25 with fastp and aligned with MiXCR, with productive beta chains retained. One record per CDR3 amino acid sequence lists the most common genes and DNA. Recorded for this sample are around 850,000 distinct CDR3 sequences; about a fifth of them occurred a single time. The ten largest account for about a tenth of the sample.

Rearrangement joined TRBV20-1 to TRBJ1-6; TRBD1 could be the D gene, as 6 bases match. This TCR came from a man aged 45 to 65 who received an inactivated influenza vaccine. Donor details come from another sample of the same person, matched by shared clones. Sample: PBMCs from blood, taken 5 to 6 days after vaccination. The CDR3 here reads CSPRGGGVGNSPLHF. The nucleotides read TGCAGCCCCAGGGGTGGTGGGGTGGGTAATTCACCCCTCCACTTT.